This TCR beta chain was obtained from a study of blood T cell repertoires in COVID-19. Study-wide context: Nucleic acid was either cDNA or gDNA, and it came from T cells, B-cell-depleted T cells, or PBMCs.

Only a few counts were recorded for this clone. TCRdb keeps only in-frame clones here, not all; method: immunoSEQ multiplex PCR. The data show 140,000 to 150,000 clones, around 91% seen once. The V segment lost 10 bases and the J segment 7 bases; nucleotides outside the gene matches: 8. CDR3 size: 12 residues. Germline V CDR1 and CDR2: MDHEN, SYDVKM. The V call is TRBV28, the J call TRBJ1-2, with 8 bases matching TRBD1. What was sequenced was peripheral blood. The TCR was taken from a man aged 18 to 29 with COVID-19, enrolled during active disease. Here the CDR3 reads CAIRTGPSGYTF. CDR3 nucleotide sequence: TGTGCCATACGGACAGGGCCAAGTGGCTACACCTTC.